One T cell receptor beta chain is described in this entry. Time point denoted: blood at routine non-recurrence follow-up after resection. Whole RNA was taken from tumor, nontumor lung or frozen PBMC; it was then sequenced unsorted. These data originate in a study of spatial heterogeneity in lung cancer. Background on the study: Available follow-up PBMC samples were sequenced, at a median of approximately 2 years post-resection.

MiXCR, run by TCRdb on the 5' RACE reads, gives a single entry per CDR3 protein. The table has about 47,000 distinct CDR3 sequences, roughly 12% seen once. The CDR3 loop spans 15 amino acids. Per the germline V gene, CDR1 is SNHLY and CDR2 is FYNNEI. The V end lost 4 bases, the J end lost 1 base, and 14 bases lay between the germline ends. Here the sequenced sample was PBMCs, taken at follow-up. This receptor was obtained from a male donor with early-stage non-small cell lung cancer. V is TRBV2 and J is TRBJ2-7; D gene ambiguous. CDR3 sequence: CASSGRASPSYEQYF. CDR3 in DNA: TGTGCCAGCAGTGGAAGGGCATCCCCGTCCTACGAGCAGTACTTC.